A selection of T cell receptor beta chains follows, all from one sample in a study of memory CD4+ T cells and cytomegalovirus serostatus. The method was immunoSEQ multiplex PCR; TCRdb's version includes in-frame clones alone and lacks a portion of them. The sample consists of under 80,000 clones, 80% to 85% of them appearing once. The sequencing sample was made of memory CD4+ T cells from blood. The receptors were sampled from an adult in good health and CMV-seronegative. CDR3s include the opening cysteine and the closing phenylalanine or tryptophan. D genes are given only for firm matches. The listing skips clone size in some rows; elsewhere it reads once, few, many or a size class.

D gene	V gene	clone size	J gene	CDR3 DNA	CDR3 protein
.	TRBV29-1	.	TRBJ1-1	TGCAGCGTTGATTCGGTGGGCGGCACTGAAGCTTTCTTT	CSVDSVGGTEAFF
.	TRBV6-5	.	TRBJ1-4	TGTGCCAGCAGACCGACAGCAACTAATGAAAAACTGTTTTTT	CASRPTATNEKLFF
.	TRBV4-1	.	TRBJ1-1	TGCGCCAGCAGCCGAGAGTCCGGTTTGGCATCGGCTTTCTTT	CASSRESGLASAFF
.	TRBV11-2	few	TRBJ1-4	TGTGCCAGCAGCTTAGGCGGGACACCTAATGAAAAACTGTTTTTT	CASSLGGTPNEKLFF
TRBD2	TRBV7-2	.	TRBJ2-7	TGTGCCAGCAGCGTTAGCGGGGCGAGCTCCTACGAGCAGTACTTC	CASSVSGASSYEQYF
.	TRBV6-1	.	TRBJ2-4	TGTGCCAGTTTCGGATTCGGCAAAAACATTCAGTACTTC	CASFGFGKNIQYF
.	TRBV4-1	.	TRBJ1-4	TGCGCCAGCAGCCAAGACTGGCAGCGAAGTGAAAAACTGTTTTTT	CASSQDWQRSEKLFF
.	TRBV6-6	.	TRBJ1-1	TGTGCCAGCAGGAGGAAGGGAGGGCACACTGAAGCTTTCTTT	CASRRKGGHTEAFF
TRBD1	TRBV6-5	.	TRBJ1-4	TGTGCCACCAAGACAGGGATAATTGAAAAACTGTTTTTT	CATKTGIIEKLFF
TRBD1	TRBV2	.	TRBJ2-1	TGTGCCAGCATACGGGACAGTTACAATGAGCAGTTCTTC	CASIRDSYNEQFF
TRBD1	TRBV5-3	.	TRBJ2-7	TGTGCCAGTTCCAGAACGGACAGGGGGTACGAGCAGTACTTC	CASSRTDRGYEQYF
.	TRBV7-2	once	TRBJ2-2	TGCGCCAGCAGCTTTAGCAGGGTGACCGGGGAGCTGTTTTTT	CASSFSRVTGELFF
TRBD2	TRBV2	.	TRBJ2-1	TGTGCCAGCAGTGAAAAACGACCTAGCGGGAGGGGGGAGCAGTTCTTC	CASSEKRPSGRGEQFF
.	TRBV4-2	.	TRBJ2-7	TGTGCCAGCAGCCAAGATGAGGTATTCGAGCAGTACTTC	CASSQDEVFEQYF
.	TRBV28	.	TRBJ1-3	TGTGCCAGCAGTTTGCAGGGAGGTGGAAACACCATATATTTT	CASSLQGGGNTIYF
TRBD1	TRBV28	.	TRBJ1-4	TGTGCCAGCAGGGGCGGGGGCAACAGGGGAAGTGAAAAACTGTTTTTT	CASRGGGNRGSEKLFF
.	TRBV28	.	TRBJ1-2	.	CASSSSGPNYGYTF
.	TRBV2	.	TRBJ1-2	TGTGCCAGCCGTAGGGGGACTAAGGATGGCTACACCTTC	CASRRGTKDGYTF
.	TRBV5-1	.	TRBJ1-1	TGCGCCAGCAGAATACCGGGGAACACTGAAGCTTTCTTT	CASRIPGNTEAFF
.	TRBV27	.	TRBJ1-4	TGTGCCAGCGGCCCCAGGGCTTCAACTAATGAAAAACTGTTTTTT	CASGPRASTNEKLFF
.	TRBV19	.	TRBJ1-2	TGTGCCAGTAGTATTCAAGGGAGGTGGTTGAACTATGGCTACACCTTC	CASSIQGRWLNYGYTF
TRBD2	TRBV7-3	few	TRBJ2-1	TGTGCCAGCAGCCAGGCCTTCGCGGGAGGAGGGGATGAGCAGTTCTTC	CASSQAFAGGGDEQFF
TRBD1	TRBV2	.	TRBJ1-5	TGTGCCAGCAGTGAAGCTTCGGGGACAGGGGGCGATCAGCCCCAGCATTTT	CASSEASGTGGDQPQHF
.	TRBV6-1	.	TRBJ1-1	TGTGCCAGCAGGCACGGGACGGCAATGAACACTGAAGCTTTCTTT	CASRHGTAMNTEAFF
TRBD1	TRBV7-8	.	TRBJ1-2	TGTGCCAGCAGCTTAGTTTCCCGGGACAGTTTCTACACCTTC	CASSLVSRDSFYTF
.	TRBV28	.	TRBJ2-7	TGTGCCAGCAGTTTTCCAGAAGGGGGACTCTTCTACGAGCAGTACTTC	CASSFPEGGLFYEQYF
.	TRBV9	.	TRBJ1-3	TGTGCCAGCAGCGCCCGTGGGGCAGGGGACCACTCTGGAAACACCATATATTTT	CASSARGAGDHSGNTIYF